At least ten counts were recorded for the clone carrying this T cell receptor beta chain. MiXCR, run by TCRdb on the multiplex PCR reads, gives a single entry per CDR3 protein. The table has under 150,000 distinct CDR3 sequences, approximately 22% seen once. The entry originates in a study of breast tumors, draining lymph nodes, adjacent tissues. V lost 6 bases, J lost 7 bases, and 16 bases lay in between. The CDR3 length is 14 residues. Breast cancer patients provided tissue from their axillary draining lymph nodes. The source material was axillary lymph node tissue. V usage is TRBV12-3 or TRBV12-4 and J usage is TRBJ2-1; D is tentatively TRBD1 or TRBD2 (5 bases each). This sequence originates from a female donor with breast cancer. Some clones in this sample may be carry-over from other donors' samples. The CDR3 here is CASSPLGTFNEQFF. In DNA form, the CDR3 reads TGTGCCAGCAGCCCACTCGGGACCTTTAATGAGCAGTTCTTC.